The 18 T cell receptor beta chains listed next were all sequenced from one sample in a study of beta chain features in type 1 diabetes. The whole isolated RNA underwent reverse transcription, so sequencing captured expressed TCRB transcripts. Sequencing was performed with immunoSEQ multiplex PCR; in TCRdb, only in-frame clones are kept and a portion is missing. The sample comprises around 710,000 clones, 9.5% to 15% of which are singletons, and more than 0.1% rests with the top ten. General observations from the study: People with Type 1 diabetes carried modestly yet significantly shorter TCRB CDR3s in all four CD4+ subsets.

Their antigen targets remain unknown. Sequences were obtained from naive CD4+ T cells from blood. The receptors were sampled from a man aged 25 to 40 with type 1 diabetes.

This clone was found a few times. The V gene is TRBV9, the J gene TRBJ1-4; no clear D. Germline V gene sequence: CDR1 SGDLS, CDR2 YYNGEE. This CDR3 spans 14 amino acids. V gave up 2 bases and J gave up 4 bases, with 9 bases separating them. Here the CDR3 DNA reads TGTGCCAGCAGCGTGACCCAAGATAATGAAAAACTGTTTTTT. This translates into CASSVTQDNEKLFF.

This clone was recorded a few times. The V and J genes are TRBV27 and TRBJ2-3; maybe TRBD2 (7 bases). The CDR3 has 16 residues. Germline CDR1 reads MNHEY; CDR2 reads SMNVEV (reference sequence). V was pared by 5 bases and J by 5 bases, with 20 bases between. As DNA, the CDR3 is TGTGCCAGCAGTCCGTGGTTTCGGGGGGCGGGAGATACGCAGTATTTT. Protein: CASSPWFRGAGDTQYF.

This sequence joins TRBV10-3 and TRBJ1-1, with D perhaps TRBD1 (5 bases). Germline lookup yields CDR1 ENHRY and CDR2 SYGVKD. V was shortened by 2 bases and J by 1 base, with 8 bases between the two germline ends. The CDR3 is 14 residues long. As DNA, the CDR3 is TGTGCCATCAGTGAGCTAGGGGAGAACACTGAAGCTTTCTTT. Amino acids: CAISELGENTEAFF.

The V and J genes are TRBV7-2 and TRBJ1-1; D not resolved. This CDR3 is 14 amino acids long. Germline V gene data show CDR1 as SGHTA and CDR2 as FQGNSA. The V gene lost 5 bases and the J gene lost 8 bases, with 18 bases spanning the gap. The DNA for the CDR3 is TGTGCCAGCAGCACCGCCGGGAGAACGACCGAAGCTTTCTTT. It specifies CASSTAGRTTEAFF.

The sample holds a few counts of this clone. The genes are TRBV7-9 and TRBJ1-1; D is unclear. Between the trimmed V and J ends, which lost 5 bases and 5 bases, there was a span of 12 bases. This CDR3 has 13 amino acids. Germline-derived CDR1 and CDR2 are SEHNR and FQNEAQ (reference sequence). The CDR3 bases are TGTGCCAGCAGCCCGACTTTGCTGACTGAAGCTTTCTTT. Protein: CASSPTLLTEAFF.

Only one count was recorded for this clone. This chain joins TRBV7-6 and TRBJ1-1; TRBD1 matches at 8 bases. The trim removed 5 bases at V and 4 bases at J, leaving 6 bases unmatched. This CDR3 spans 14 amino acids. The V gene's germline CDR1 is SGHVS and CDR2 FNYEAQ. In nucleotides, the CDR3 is TGTGCCAGCAGCCCGCGGCAGGGGGCCACTGAAGCTTTCTTT. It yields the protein CASSPRQGATEAFF. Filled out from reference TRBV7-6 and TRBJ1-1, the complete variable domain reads GAGVSQSPRYKVTKRGQDVALRCDPISGHVSLYWYRQALGQGPEFLTYFNYEAQQDKSGLPNDRFSAERPEGSISTLTIQRTEQRDSAMYRCASSPRQGATEAFFGQGTRLTVV.

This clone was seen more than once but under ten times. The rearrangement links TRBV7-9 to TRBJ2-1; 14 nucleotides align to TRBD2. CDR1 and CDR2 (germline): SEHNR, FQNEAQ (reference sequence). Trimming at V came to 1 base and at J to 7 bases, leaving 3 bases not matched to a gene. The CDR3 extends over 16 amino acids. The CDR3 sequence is CASSLGTSGGLNEQFF. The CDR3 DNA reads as TGTGCCAGCAGCTTAGGGACTAGCGGGGGGCTGAATGAGCAGTTCTTC.

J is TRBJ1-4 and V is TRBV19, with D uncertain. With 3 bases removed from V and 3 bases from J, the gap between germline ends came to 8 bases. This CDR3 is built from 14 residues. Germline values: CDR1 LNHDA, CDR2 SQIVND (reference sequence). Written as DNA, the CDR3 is TGTGCCAGTAGTATCGTCAGCGCTAATGAAAAACTGTTTTTT. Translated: CASSIVSANEKLFF.

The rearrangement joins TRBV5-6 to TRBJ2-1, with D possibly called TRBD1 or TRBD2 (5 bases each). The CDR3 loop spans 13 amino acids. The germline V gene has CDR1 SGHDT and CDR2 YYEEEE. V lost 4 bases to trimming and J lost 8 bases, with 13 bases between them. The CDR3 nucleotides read TGTGCCAGCAGCCAAACTAGAGGGGATGAGCAGTTCTTC. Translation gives CASSQTRGDEQFF.

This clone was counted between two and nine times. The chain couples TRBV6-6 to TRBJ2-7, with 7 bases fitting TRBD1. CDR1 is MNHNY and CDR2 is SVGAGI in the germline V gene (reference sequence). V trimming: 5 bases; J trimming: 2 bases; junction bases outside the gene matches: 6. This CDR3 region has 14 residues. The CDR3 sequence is CASSTGQDPYEQYF. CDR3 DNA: TGTGCCAGCAGTACCGGACAGGACCCCTACGAGCAGTACTTC.

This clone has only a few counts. CDR3 DNA sequence: TGTGCCAGCAGCGTAGGCAGATCATATGGCTACACCTTC. Translating it yields CASSVGRSYGYTF. The gene calls are TRBV9 and TRBJ1-2; D remains ambiguous. This CDR3 is 13 amino acids long. In germline, CDR1 is SGDLS, CDR2 YYNGEE. Trimming took 0 bases from V and 5 from J, leaving 8 bases between them.

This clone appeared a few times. CDR3 in DNA: TGTGCCAGCACCGGAGGAACGGGGGGGCCCCAAGAGACCCAGTACTTC. It specifies CASTGGTGGPQETQYF. This chain connects TRBV28 to TRBJ2-5; 8 nucleotides line up with TRBD2. Trimming at V came to 7 bases and at J to 1 base, leaving 11 bases not matched to a gene. The CDR3 sequence is 16 residues long. Germline V gene sequence: CDR1 MDHEN, CDR2 SYDVKM.

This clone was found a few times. CDR3 amino acids: CASSPEAGRRYEQYF. In DNA, the CDR3 is TGCGCCAGCAGCCCCGAGGCGGGGCGCCGCTACGAGCAGTACTTC. The chain recombines TRBV5-1 with TRBJ2-7; tentative D call: TRBD2 (6 bases). The germline V and J ends were trimmed by 4 bases and 3 bases, with 17 bases remaining between them. Germline CDR1 and CDR2: SGHRS and YFSETQ. This CDR3 region has 15 residues.

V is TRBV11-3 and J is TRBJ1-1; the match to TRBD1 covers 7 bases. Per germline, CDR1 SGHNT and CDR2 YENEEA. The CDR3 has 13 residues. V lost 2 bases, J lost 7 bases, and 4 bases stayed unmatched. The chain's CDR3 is CASSLYRDSEAFF. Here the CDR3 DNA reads TGTGCCAGCAGCTTATATCGGGACAGTGAAGCTTTCTTT.

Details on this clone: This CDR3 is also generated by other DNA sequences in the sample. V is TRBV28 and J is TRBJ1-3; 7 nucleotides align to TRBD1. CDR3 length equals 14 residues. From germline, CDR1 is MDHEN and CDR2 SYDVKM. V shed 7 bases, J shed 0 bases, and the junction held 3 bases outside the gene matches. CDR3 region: CASIRQGSGNTIYF. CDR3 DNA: TGTGCCAGCATCAGACAGGGCTCTGGAAACACCATATATTTT.

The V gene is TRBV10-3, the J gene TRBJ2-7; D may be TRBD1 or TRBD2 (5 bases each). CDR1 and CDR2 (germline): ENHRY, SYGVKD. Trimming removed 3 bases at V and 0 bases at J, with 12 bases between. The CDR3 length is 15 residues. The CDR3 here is CAISERGGSSYEQYF. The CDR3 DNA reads TGTGCCATCAGTGAACGTGGGGGAAGCTCCTACGAGCAGTACTTC.

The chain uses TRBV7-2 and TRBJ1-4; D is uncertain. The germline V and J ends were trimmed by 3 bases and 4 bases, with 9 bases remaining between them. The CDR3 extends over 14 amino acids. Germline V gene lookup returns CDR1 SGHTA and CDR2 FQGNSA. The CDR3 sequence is CASSFNRDNEKLFF. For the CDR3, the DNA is TGTGCCAGCAGCTTCAATAGAGATAATGAAAAACTGTTTTTT.

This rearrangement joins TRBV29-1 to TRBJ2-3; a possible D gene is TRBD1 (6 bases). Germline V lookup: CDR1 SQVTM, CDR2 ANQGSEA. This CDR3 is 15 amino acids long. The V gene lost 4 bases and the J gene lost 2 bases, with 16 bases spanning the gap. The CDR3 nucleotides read TGCAGCGTTGCCCGGCAGGGGACACCCACAGATACGCAGTATTTT. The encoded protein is CSVARQGTPTDTQYF.